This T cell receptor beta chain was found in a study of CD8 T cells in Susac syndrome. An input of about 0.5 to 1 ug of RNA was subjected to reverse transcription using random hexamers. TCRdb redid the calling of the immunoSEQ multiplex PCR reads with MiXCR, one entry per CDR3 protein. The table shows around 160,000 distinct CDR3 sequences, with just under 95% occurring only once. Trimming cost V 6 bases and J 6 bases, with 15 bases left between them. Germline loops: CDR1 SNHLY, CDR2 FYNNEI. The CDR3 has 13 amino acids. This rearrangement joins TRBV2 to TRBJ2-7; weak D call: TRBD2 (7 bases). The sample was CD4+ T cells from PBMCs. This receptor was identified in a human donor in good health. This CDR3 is CASRLSGGLEQYF. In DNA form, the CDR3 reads TGTGCCAGCAGGCTGTCGGGGGGCCTCGAGCAGTACTTC.